This T cell receptor beta chain was observed in a study of blood T cell repertoires in COVID-19 (dated by TCRdb to 2019 to 2021). A note on the overall study: The collaborator samples originated in the United States, Italy and Spain and spanned the acute and convalescent phases of COVID-19. The material from the prospective study consisted of cDNA or gDNA derived from T cells, B-cell-depleted T cells, or PBMCs. The dataset comprised deeply sampled blood TCRbeta repertoires from subjects exposed to, actively infected with, or recovered from COVID-19. The repertoires were released in a freely available public database intended as a resource for research on the immune response to SARS-CoV-2. The samples were drawn from the first 160 participants of the ongoing ImmuneRACE study and from roughly 1,300 subjects provided by 6 global collaborators. Sample metadata almost always included a de-identified subject ID, COVID-19 status, age in years and sex. HLA class I and class II types, where available, came from metadata supplied by the sample provider rather than from assay-based typing. Beyond this particular receptor, the publication reports: The amount of clinical and demographic metadata varied by source and participant and was provided uncurated.

TCRbeta CDR3 regions were amplified from genomic DNA using the immunoSEQ Assay, a bias-controlled multiplex PCR. As for how the authors treated the data: The number of nucleated cells in each sample was estimated by amplification of reference gene primers within the assay. To quantify the absolute abundance of each unique TCRbeta CDR3 rearrangement, sequence reads were collapsed and filtered. For each sample, productive Simpson clonality was calculated as the square root of Simpson's diversity index over productive rearrangements. In its TCRdb copy, this immuneACCESS table keeps in-frame sequences only and misses some clones. Where compared with another copy, unresolved V genes explain less than half of these, and the others have no known cause. V, J and clone size are those of that table, while D and trimming were read from the DNA. The sample table lists some 66,000 clones, around 82% of them with a count of one. The top ten clonotypes cover more than 6.5% of the sample.

Reading from cysteine to phenylalanine, the CDR3 counts 14 amino acids. Only CDR3 DNA is held: 42 bases, read in frame from base 1. Reading the germline V gene (reference sequence) gives CDR1 LNHDA and CDR2 SQIVND. At the junction V is shortened by 7 bases and J by 4 bases; bases outside the gene matches: 5. This clone was seen only a few times. The specificity of this receptor is unknown. No quality values exist for individual bases; no much larger clone is one base distant. Collaborating institutions collected whole blood in K2EDTA tubes following their own protocols. Collaborator samples were shipped for TCRbeta analysis as frozen whole blood, isolated PBMCs, or DNA extracted from either sample type.

This sequence was found in a man in his 60s with acute or convalescent COVID-19. The sample taken for sequencing was peripheral blood. Recombination linked TRBV19 to TRBJ2-2; 8 bases in the middle match TRBD1. The DNA is TGTGCCAGTACGAGGACAGGGAGCACCGGGGAGCTGTTTTTT. Translated, this gives CASTRTGSTGELFF.